The 30 T cell receptor beta chains below were found in one sample sequenced in a study of post-analysis software for immune sequencing data. Study-wide points: Controls had lower frequencies than patients of about 5 TRBV segments, which included TRBV5-6, TRBV5-1 and TRBV20-1.

The antigens for these receptors are not known. TCR beta cDNA libraries included unique molecular identifiers. TCRdb fed the PCR reads into MiXCR, producing one record per CDR3 protein. The repertoire holds about 400,000 distinct CDR3 sequences, roughly 30% seen once, with roughly 13% in the top ten. The sample taken for sequencing was blood. The receptors here all came from a girl aged 10-17 years with multiple sclerosis.

This chain uses TRBV5-1 with TRBJ2-7, with 7 bases aligning to TRBD1. CDR1 and CDR2 from the germline V gene are SGHRS and YFSETQ. The CDR3 runs 15 residues. Trimming at V came to 1 base and at J to 6 bases, leaving 10 bases not matched to a gene. The CDR3 loop is CASSLSWTGTGEQYF. The CDR3 coding sequence is TGCGCCAGCAGCTTGTCCTGGACAGGAACGGGCGAGCAGTACTTC.

This clonotype has more than one count but fewer than ten. In DNA, the CDR3 is TGTGCCAGCAGCCCTACTAGAATTCGGACAGATACGCAGTATTTT. Translation gives CASSPTRIRTDTQYF. This chain joins TRBV7-2 and TRBJ2-3, with a possible D match to TRBD2 (5 bases). CDR1 and CDR2 from the germline V gene are SGHTA and FQGNSA. The CDR3 is 15 amino acids. Trimming took 5 bases from V and 3 from J, leaving 15 bases between them.

This rearrangement joins TRBV2 to TRBJ2-1; 8 nucleotides match TRBD2. The CDR3 loop spans 16 amino acids. The V segment lost 6 bases and the J segment 2 bases; nucleotides outside the gene matches: 9. Germline V gene data show CDR1 as SNHLY and CDR2 as FYNNEI. The CDR3 DNA reads as TGTGCCAGCAGCCCCGGGGGGGCAGGGCCCTACAATGAGCAGTTCTTC. Translation: CASSPGGAGPYNEQFF.

This clonotype was counted at least ten times. This sequence joins TRBV4-2 and TRBJ1-5; 8 bases line up with TRBD1. The V gene end was trimmed by 10 bases and the J gene end by 5 bases; junction bases not matched to a gene: 13. Germline CDR1 is LGHNA and CDR2 is YNFKEQ. The CDR3 loop spans 15 amino acids. This CDR3 is CATAKDRGRDQPQHF. The CDR3 DNA follows: TGTGCCACCGCGAAAGACAGGGGAAGAGATCAGCCCCAGCATTTT.

This clonotype was counted a few times. The chain is built from TRBV12-3 or TRBV12-4 and TRBJ1-2, with a tentative D call TRBD1 (6 bases). The CDR3 has 15 residues. Trimming left V 0 bases short and J 8 bases short, with 16 bases between. Here the CDR3 reads CASSLAPGGRRGYTF. The CDR3 DNA is TGTGCCAGCAGTTTAGCTCCTGGGGGGCGTCGCGGCTACACCTTC.

This clonotype occurred a few times. The gene calls are TRBV6-2 or TRBV6-3 and TRBJ1-1; the D gene is possibly TRBD1 (5 bases). This CDR3 has 17 amino acids. Per germline, CDR1 MNHEY and CDR2 SVGEGT. Trimming removed 2 bases at V and 0 bases at J, with 16 bases between. The CDR3, as DNA: TGTGCCAGCAGTTACGACCGCCGAGAGGGGCTGAACACTGAAGCTTTCTTT. This codes for CASSYDRREGLNTEAFF.

A few counts support this clonotype. V usage is TRBV20-1 and J usage is TRBJ1-6; unclear D gene. V lost 1 base and J lost 7, with 11 bases in between. Germline assignment: CDR1 DFQATT and CDR2 SNEGSKA (reference sequence). The CDR3 extends over 14 amino acids. DNA of the CDR3: TGCAGTGCTAGAGGCGGAATTCGAAATTCACCCCTCCACTTT. Translated, it gives CSARGGIRNSPLHF.

The sample holds a few counts of this clonotype. This chain joins TRBV5-1 and TRBJ1-2, with D uncertain. This CDR3 comprises 14 residues. With 0 bases removed from V and 0 bases from J, the gap between germline ends came to 6 bases. CDR1 and CDR2 from the germline V gene are SGHRS and YFSETQ. Here the CDR3 reads CASSLETTNYGYTF. The CDR3 DNA is TGCGCCAGCAGCTTGGAAACTACTAACTATGGCTACACCTTC.

In this sample, this clonotype turned up many times. V gene TRBV4-1 combines with J gene TRBJ2-3; the match to TRBD1 covers 10 bases. CDR1 and CDR2 (germline): MGHRA, YSYEKL. The junction had 2 bases not matched to a gene; V was cut back by 2 bases and J by 0 bases. The CDR3 extends over 16 amino acids. The CDR3 sequence is CASSQRTGGSTDTQYF. CDR3 nucleotide sequence: TGCGCCAGCAGCCAACGGACAGGGGGGAGCACAGATACGCAGTATTTT.

There are a few counts of this clonotype. The chain links TRBV20-1 to TRBJ2-3; TRBD1 might be the D (5 bases). V was trimmed by 2 bases and J by 8 bases, leaving 14 bases between them. There are 13 residues in the CDR3. CDR1 and CDR2 from the germline V gene are DFQATT and SNEGSKA (reference sequence). The CDR3 region has the DNA TGCAGTGCTAGACCACCGGACACAACTACGCAGTATTTT. Translated: CSARPPDTTTQYF.

The chain links TRBV6-1 to TRBJ2-7, with TRBD2 identical over 12 bases. The CDR3 runs to 14 residues. CDR1 and CDR2 (germline): MNHNS, SASEGT. Losses at the gene ends were 6 bases for V and 1 base for J; bases not matched to a gene: 1. The CDR3 DNA is TGTGCCAGCAGCGGACTAGCGGGATCCTACGAGCAGTACTTC. Its translation: CASSGLAGSYEQYF.

V is TRBV4-1 and J is TRBJ1-5; the D gene is possibly TRBD1 (6 bases). The CDR3 extends over 15 amino acids. Germline V gives CDR1 MGHRA, CDR2 YSYEKL. Deletions cut 5 bases from V and 4 bases from J, with 15 bases between. CDR3 loop: CASSGGTSANQPQHF. CDR3 coding DNA: TGCGCCAGCAGCGGGGGGACATCAGCAAATCAGCCCCAGCATTTT.

The rearrangement links TRBV20-1 to TRBJ2-1, with D perhaps matching TRBD2 (6 bases). This CDR3 spans 16 amino acids. V was pared by 2 bases and J by 4 bases, with 18 bases between. Germline CDR1 and CDR2: DFQATT and SNEGSKA (reference sequence). The CDR3 DNA is TGCAGTGCTAGAATCTCTCAGGGCCGGGGGTACAATGAGCAGTTCTTC. This sequence encodes CSARISQGRGYNEQFF.

This clonotype was observed a handful of times. The chain couples TRBV20-1 to TRBJ2-1; D is ambiguous. The germline CDR1 and CDR2 sequences are DFQATT and SNEGSKA (reference sequence). The CDR3 contains 17 residues. Trimming pared 1 base from V and 0 bases from J, leaving 16 bases between. The CDR3 region is CSARGGLTSSSYNEQFF. The DNA for the CDR3 is TGCAGTGCTAGAGGTGGGCTAACCTCGAGCTCCTACAATGAGCAGTTCTTC.

This clonotype was observed a few times. The chain recombines TRBV28 with TRBJ2-7; D possibly corresponds to TRBD1 (5 bases). Trimming cost V 2 bases and J 6 bases, with 17 bases left between them. The CDR3 covers 15 residues. Germline CDR1 reads MDHEN; CDR2 reads SYDVKM. The CDR3 reads CASSLGAASSLEQYF. Here the CDR3 DNA reads TGTGCCAGCAGTTTAGGGGCAGCCTCTTCCCTCGAGCAGTACTTC.

The V call is TRBV29-1, the J call TRBJ2-3; D is possibly TRBD1 (6 bases). The CDR3 covers 14 residues. V dropped 4 bases and J dropped 3 bases, with 14 bases sitting between them. The germline gives CDR1 SQVTM, CDR2 ANQGSEA. CDR3 nucleotide sequence: TGCAGCGTTGGGGAATACAGGGAGACAGATACGCAGTATTTT. Protein sequence: CSVGEYRETDTQYF.

The rearrangement joins TRBV18 to TRBJ2-4, with D perhaps TRBD1 (5 bases). The J call is in doubt because the DNA end fits TRBJ2-7 better. This CDR3 comprises 12 residues. Per germline, CDR1 KGHSH and CDR2 LQKENI. This CDR3 reads CASSPGAHEQYF. The CDR3, as DNA: TGTGCCAGCTCACCAGGGGCCCACGAGCAGTACTTC.

The sample holds many counts of this clonotype. The chain combines TRBV7-2 with TRBJ2-5; D is possibly TRBD2 (6 bases). Germline CDR1 reads SGHTA; CDR2 reads FQGNSA. Deletions cut 3 bases from V and 2 bases from J, with 13 bases between. The CDR3 sequence is 15 residues long. CDR3 sequence (DNA): TGTGCCAGCAGCTTTCAGCGGGTGGTGCAAGAGACCCAGTACTTC. This gives the protein CASSFQRVVQETQYF.

In its sample, this clonotype was seen a few times. The V and J genes are TRBV7-9 and TRBJ1-2; D is ambiguous. This CDR3 region has 14 residues. Trimming left V 3 bases short and J 8 bases short, with 16 bases between. The germline gives CDR1 SEHNR, CDR2 FQNEAQ (reference sequence). The CDR3 region is CASSFEDGRRGYTF. DNA for the CDR3: TGTGCCAGCAGCTTCGAAGATGGGCGCCGAGGCTACACCTTC. Full variable domain (rest looked up from reference TRBV7-9 and TRBJ1-2): DTGVSQNPRHKITKRGQNVTFRCDPISEHNRLYWYRQTLGQGPEFLTYFQNEAQLEKSRLLSDRFSAERPKGSFSTLEIQRTEQGDSAMYLCASSFEDGRRGYTFGSGTRLTVV.

This chain links TRBV5-4 with TRBJ2-3; TRBD2 agrees at 8 bases. CDR1 SGHNT and CDR2 YYREEE come from the germline V gene (reference sequence). Trimming took 7 bases from V and 4 from J; bases not matched to a gene: 14. CDR3 length equals 16 residues. CDR3 DNA sequence: TGTGCCAGCCGTCAAAAGGAGCGGGGGCCCCCAGATACGCAGTATTTT. Translating it yields CASRQKERGPPDTQYF.

The chain combines TRBV3-1 with TRBJ1-1; D is unclear. Deletions cut 0 bases from V and 3 bases from J, with 11 bases between. This CDR3 spans 15 amino acids. Per the germline V gene, CDR1 is LGHDT and CDR2 is YNNKEL (reference sequence). CDR3: CASSQDREKDTEAFF. The DNA of the CDR3 is TGTGCCAGCAGCCAAGATCGGGAGAAGGACACTGAAGCTTTCTTT.

The sample holds a few counts of this clonotype. This chain links TRBV5-6 with TRBJ1-2; D ambiguous. V was cut by 3 bases and J by 0 bases, with 9 bases left in between. CDR3 size: 14 residues. The germline V gene has CDR1 SGHDT and CDR2 YYEEEE. CDR3 coding DNA: TGTGCCAGCAGCTGGCCTCGAACTAACTATGGCTACACCTTC. Residues: CASSWPRTNYGYTF.

The gene calls are TRBV5-1 and TRBJ1-1; tentative D call: TRBD1 (5 bases). The ends were cut back, 3 bases at V and 6 bases at J, with 15 bases in the middle. The CDR3 loop spans 14 amino acids. Germline CDR1 and CDR2: SGHRS and YFSETQ. CDR3 loop: CASSYGGGRAEAFF. The CDR3 DNA is TGCGCCAGCAGCTATGGTGGGGGAAGGGCTGAAGCTTTCTTT.

The gene calls are TRBV5-1 and TRBJ2-7; 9 nucleotides align to TRBD1. This CDR3 has 12 residues. V was clipped by 4 bases and J by 6 bases; unmatched bases: 2. Germline lookup yields CDR1 SGHRS and CDR2 YFSETQ. DNA of the CDR3: TGCGCCAGCAGCGGGACAGGGACCGAGCAGTACTTC. Its protein product is CASSGTGTEQYF.

The chain joins TRBV11-2 to TRBJ2-1, with a weak D call TRBD1 (5 bases). CDR3 length: 14 amino acids. Between the trimmed V and J ends, which lost 4 bases and 3 bases, there was a span of 10 bases. Germline loops: CDR1 SGHAT, CDR2 FQNNGV. This CDR3 reads CASSWSGNYNEQFF. For the CDR3, the DNA is TGTGCCAGCAGCTGGTCAGGGAACTACAATGAGCAGTTCTTC.

V usage is TRBV12-3 or TRBV12-4 and J usage is TRBJ2-6, with 7 nucleotides matching TRBD1. V lost 7 bases, J lost 0 bases, and 3 bases stayed unmatched. This CDR3 has 15 residues. Written as DNA, the CDR3 is TGTGCCAGCACTCCAGGGGGCTCTGGGGCCAACGTCCTGACTTTC. This codes for CASTPGGSGANVLTF.

This clonotype has just a few counts. The chain joins TRBV7-2 to TRBJ2-5; 12 nucleotides align to TRBD1. J was trimmed by 5 bases and V by 5 bases; bases with no gene match: 6. This CDR3 has 15 residues. Germline V gene lookup returns CDR1 SGHTA and CDR2 FQGNSA. Here the CDR3 DNA reads TGTGCCAGCAGCGATACCGGGACAGGGGGCGAGACCCAGTACTTC. Translating it yields CASSDTGTGGETQYF.

About this clonotype itself: A read error may produce the germline difference seen at one junction end. The V call is TRBV7-7, the J call TRBJ1-6, with no clear D. Germline V gene sequence: CDR1 SSHAT, CDR2 FNYEAQ (reference sequence). The CDR3 has 17 amino acids. The DNA for the CDR3 is TGTGCTAGCAGCTTAGTGTTTCGCATACCCAAAAATTCACCCCTCCACTTT. Protein sequence: CASSLVFRIPKNSPLHF.

This clonotype was counted a few times. The chain couples TRBV7-9 to TRBJ2-5; the match to TRBD1 covers 9 bases. This CDR3 has 15 amino acids. Trimming cost V 5 bases and J 5 bases; bases outside gene matches: 9. The germline CDR1 and CDR2 sequences are SEHNR and FQNEAQ (reference sequence). The CDR3 protein is CASSTGQGVLETQYF. The DNA for the CDR3 is TGTGCCAGCAGCACGGGACAGGGTGTTCTGGAGACCCAGTACTTC.

The chain couples TRBV6-6 to TRBJ2-7, with D perhaps TRBD1 or TRBD2 (5 bases each). The CDR3 runs 17 residues. The germline gives CDR1 MNHNY, CDR2 SVGAGI (reference sequence). V lost 0 bases and J lost 1, with 16 bases in between. The CDR3 bases are TGTGCCAGCAGTTACTCGAAGGGCTGGGACGGTTCCTACGAGCAGTACTTC. Translated: CASSYSKGWDGSYEQYF.